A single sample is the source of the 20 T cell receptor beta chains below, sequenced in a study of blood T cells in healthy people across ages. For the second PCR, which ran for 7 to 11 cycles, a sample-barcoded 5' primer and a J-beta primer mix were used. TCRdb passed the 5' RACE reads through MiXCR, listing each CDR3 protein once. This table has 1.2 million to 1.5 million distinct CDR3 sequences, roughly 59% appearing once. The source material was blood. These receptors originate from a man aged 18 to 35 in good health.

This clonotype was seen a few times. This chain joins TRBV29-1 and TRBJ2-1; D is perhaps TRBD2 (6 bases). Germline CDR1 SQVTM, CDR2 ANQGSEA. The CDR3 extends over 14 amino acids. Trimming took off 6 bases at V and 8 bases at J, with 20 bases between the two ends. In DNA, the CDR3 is TGCAGCGTCCTGCACTCGGCCGGGAGCGATGAGCAGTTCTTC. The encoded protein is CSVLHSAGSDEQFF.

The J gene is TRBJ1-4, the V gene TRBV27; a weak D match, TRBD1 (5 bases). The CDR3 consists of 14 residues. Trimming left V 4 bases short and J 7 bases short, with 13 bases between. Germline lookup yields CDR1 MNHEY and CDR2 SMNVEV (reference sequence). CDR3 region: CASSSEGRREKLFF. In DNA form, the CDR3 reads TGTGCCAGCAGTTCTGAGGGGAGGCGTGAAAAACTGTTTTTT.

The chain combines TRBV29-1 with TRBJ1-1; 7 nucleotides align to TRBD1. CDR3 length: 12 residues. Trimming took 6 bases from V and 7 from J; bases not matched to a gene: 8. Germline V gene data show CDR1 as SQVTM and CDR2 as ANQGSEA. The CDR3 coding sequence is TGCAGCGTCGTCCCCACAGGGGATGAAGCTTTCTTT. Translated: CSVVPTGDEAFF.

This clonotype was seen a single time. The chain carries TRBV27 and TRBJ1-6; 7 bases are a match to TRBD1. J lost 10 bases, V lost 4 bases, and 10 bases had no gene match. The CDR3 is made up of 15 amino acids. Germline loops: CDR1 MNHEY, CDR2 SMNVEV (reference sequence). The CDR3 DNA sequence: TGTGCCAGCAGTTCAGACAGGGTACCGTGGTCACCCCTCCACTTT. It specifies CASSSDRVPWSPLHF.

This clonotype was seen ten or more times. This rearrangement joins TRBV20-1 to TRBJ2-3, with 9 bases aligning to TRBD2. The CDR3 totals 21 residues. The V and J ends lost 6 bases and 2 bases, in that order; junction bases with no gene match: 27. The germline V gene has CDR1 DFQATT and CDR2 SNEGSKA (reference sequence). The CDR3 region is CSAPLNTRREGQLFYTDTQYF. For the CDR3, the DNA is TGCAGTGCCCCGTTAAACACAAGGCGGGAGGGCCAACTCTTCTACACAGATACGCAGTATTTT.

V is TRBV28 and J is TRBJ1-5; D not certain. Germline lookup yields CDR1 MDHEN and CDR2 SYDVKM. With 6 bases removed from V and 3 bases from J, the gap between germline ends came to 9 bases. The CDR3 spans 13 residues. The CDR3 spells CASSLVYNQPQHF. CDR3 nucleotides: TGTGCCAGCAGCCTCGTTTACAATCAGCCCCAGCATTTT.

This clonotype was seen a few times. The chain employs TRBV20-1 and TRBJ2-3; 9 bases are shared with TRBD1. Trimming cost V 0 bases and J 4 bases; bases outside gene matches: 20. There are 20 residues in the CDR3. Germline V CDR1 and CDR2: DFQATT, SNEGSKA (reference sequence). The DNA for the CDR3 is TGCAGTGCTAGAGATTCCGCAACCGGGACAGGGTTCACGTCAGCAGATACGCAGTATTTT. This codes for CSARDSATGTGFTSADTQYF.

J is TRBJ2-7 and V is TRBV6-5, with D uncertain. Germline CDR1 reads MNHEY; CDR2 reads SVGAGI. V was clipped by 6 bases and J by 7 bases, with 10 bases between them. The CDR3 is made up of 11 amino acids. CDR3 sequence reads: CASRTSNEQYF. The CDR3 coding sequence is TGTGCCAGCAGGACCAGCAATGAGCAGTACTTC.

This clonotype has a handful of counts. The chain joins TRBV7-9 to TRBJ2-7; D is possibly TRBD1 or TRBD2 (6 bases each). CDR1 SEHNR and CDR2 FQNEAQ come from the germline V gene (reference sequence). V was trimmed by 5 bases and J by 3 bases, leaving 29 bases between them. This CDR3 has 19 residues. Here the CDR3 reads CASSHGGYKDSEGNYEQYF. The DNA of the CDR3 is TGTGCCAGCAGCCATGGAGGGTATAAGGACAGCGAAGGTAACTACGAGCAGTACTTC.

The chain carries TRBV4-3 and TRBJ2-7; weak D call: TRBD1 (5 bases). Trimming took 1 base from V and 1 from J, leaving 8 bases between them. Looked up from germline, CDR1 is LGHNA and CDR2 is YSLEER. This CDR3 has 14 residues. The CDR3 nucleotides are TGCGCCAGCAGCCAAGCCAGGGTGTCCTACGAGCAGTACTTC. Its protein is CASSQARVSYEQYF.

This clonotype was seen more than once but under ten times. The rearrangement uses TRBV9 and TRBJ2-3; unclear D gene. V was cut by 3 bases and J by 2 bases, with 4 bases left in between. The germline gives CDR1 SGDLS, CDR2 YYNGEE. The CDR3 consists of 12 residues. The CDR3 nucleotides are TGTGCCAGCAGCGCCTTCACAGATACGCAGTATTTT. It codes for CASSAFTDTQYF.

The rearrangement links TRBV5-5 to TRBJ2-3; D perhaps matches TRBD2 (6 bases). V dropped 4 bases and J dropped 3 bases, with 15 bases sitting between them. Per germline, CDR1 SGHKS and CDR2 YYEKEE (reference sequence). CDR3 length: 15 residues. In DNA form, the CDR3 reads TGTGCCAGCAGCGCGGTCGGGGGATCAACAGATACGCAGTATTTT. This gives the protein CASSAVGGSTDTQYF. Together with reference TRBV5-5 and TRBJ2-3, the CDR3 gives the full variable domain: DAGVTQSPTHLIKTRGQQVTLRCSPISGHKSVSWYQQVLGQGPQFIFQYYEKEERGRGNFPDRFSARQFPNYSSELNVNALLLGDSALYLCASSAVGGSTDTQYFGPGTRLTVL.

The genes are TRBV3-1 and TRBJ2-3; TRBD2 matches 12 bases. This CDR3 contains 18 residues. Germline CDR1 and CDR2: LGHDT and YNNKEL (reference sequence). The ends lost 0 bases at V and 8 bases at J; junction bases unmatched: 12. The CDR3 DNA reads TGTGCCAGCAGCCAAGACTCTAGCGGGAGGGCCCCTCGGTCTACGCAGTATTTT. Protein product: CASSQDSSGRAPRSTQYF.

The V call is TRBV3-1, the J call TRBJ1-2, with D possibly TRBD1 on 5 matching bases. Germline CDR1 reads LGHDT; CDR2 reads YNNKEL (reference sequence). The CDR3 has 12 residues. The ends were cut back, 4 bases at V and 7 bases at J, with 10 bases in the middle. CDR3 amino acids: CASSPGSRGYTF. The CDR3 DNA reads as TGTGCCAGCAGCCCAGGGTCCCGTGGCTACACCTTC. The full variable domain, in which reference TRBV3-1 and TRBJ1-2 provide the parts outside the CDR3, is DTAVSQTPKYLVTQMGNDKSIKCEQNLGHDTMYWYKQDSKKFLKIMFSYNNKELIINETVPNRFSPKSPDKAHLNLHINSLELGDSAVYFCASSPGSRGYTFGSGTRLTVV.

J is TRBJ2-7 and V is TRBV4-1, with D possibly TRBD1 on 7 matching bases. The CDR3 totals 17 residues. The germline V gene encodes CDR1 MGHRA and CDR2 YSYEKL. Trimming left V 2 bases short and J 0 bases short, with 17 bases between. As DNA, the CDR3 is TGCGCCAGCAGCCAAAATCAGGGGGGCCGAAGCTCCTACGAGCAGTACTTC. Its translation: CASSQNQGGRSSYEQYF.

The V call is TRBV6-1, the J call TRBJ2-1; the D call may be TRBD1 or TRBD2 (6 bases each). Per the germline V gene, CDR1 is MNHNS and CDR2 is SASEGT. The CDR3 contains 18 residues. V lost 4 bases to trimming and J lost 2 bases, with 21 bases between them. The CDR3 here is CASSAGGGLPTPYNEQFF. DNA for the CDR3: TGTGCCAGCAGTGCAGGAGGGGGTCTCCCGACTCCCTACAATGAGCAGTTCTTC.

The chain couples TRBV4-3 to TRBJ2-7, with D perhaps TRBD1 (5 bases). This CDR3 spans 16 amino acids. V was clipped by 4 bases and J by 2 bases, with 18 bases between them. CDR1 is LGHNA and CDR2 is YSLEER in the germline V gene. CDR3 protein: CASSPFSGASPYEQYF. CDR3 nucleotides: TGCGCCAGCAGCCCCTTTAGTGGGGCCAGTCCCTACGAGCAGTACTTC.

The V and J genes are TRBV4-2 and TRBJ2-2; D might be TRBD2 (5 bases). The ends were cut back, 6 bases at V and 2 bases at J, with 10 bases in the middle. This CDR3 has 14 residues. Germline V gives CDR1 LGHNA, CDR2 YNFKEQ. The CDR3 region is CASSHSVNTGELFF. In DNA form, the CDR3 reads TGTGCCAGCAGTCATAGCGTAAACACCGGGGAGCTGTTTTTT.

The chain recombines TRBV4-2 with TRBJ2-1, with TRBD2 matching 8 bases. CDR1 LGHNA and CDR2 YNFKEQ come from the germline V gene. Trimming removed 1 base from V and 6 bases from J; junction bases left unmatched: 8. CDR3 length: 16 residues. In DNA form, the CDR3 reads TGTGCCAGCAGCCAAGCCTCGCGGGGGGCGAGCAATGAGCAGTTCTTC. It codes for CASSQASRGASNEQFF.

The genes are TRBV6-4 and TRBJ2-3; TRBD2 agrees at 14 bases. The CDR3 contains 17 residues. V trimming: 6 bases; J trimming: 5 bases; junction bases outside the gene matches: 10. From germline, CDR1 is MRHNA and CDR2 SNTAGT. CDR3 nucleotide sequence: TGTGCCAGCAGCGATGGGACTAGCGGGAGTGGGAAAGATACGCAGTATTTT. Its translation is CASSDGTSGSGKDTQYF.